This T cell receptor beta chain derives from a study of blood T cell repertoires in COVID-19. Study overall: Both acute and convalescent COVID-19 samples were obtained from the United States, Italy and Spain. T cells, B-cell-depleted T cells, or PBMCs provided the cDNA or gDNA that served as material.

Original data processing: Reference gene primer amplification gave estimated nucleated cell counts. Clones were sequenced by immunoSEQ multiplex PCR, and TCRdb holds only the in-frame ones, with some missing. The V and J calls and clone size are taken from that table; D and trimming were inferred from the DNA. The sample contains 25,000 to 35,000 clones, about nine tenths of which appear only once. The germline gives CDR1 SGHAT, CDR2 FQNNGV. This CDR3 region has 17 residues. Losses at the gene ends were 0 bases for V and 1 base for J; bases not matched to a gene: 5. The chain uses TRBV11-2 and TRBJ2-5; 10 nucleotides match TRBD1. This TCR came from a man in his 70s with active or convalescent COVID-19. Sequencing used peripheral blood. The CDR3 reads CASSLDSRTGGQETQYF. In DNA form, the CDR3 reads TGTGCCAGCAGCTTAGATTCTCGGACAGGGGGCCAAGAGACCCAGTACTTC.